This T cell receptor (beta chain) was obtained from a study of spatial heterogeneity in lung cancer. About the study: Sequence detection consistently recorded a greater number of beta-chain than alpha-chain sequences. The study observed each unique TCR and UMI combination more than ten times on average in raw reads.

Regarding time point: sample taken at primary tumor resection. Per the germline V gene, CDR1 is LGHDT and CDR2 is YNNKEL (reference sequence). CDR3 size: 15 residues. V was shortened by 0 bases and J by 4 bases, with 12 bases between the two germline ends. Via MiXCR, TCRdb re-called the 5' RACE reads, giving one row per CDR3 protein. The sample yields over 6,000 distinct CDR3 sequences, more than 10% seen once. By frequency in the sample, this clonotype is medium-sized. The antigen is not known. Study observations and caveats: Intratumoral expanded alpha and beta TCR counts were found to track tumor mutation counts.

The receptor comes from a male donor with early-stage non-small cell lung cancer. The chain links TRBV3-1 to TRBJ2-5, with D unclear. The specimen was lung tumor tissue, collected at surgery. CDR3 protein: CASSQDGGRRETQYF. CDR3 in DNA: TGTGCCAGCAGCCAAGACGGTGGTCGGAGAGAGACCCAGTACTTC.